This entry features one TCR beta chain sequence. Unmatched junction bases numbered 3, after V lost 3 bases and J lost 5 bases. CDR1 and CDR2 (germline): MNHEY, SMNVEV (reference sequence). This CDR3 has 13 amino acids. This sample was taken from a study of control samples from healthy donors and cancer patients. Assay: immunoSEQ multiplex PCR; the TCRdb copy retains only in-frame clones and omits some. The data contain about 120,000 clones, 92% of them singletons. This TCR was sampled from a woman aged 45 to 65 in good health. Sequencing was done on a sample of blood. The chain combines TRBV27 with TRBJ1-2; 7 nucleotides agree with TRBD1. The CDR3 sequence is CASSFSGGYGYTF. CDR3 sequence (DNA): TGTGCCAGCAGTTTTTCAGGGGGGTATGGCTACACCTTC.